A selection of T cell receptor beta chains follows, all from one sample in a study of radiation and T cells in renal cell carcinoma. Sequencing was performed with immunoSEQ multiplex PCR; in TCRdb, only in-frame clones are kept and a portion is missing. The sample yields some 75,000 clones, roughly 80% seen once. The sequenced sample was blood, obtained from a patient whose treatment included radiotherapy and nephrectomy. All receptors derive from a man aged 60 to 69 with renal cell carcinoma. The CDR3 runs from the conserved cysteine through the conserved F or W. A D gene is named only where the DNA matches it firmly. Clone size is not always given. Where it is, it says once, few, many or a class for expanded clones.

D gene: TRBD1
J gene: TRBJ1-4
V gene: TRBV2
clone size: -
CDR3 protein: CASRPTGAEEKLFF
CDR3 DNA: TGTGCCAGCAGACCGACAGGGGCGGAAGAAAAACTGTTTTTT

D gene: TRBD2
J gene: TRBJ2-1
V gene: TRBV6-4
clone size: -
CDR3 protein: CASSATSESYNEQFF
CDR3 DNA: TGTGCCAGCAGTGCCACTAGCGAATCCTACAATGAGCAGTTCTTC

D gene: TRBD1
J gene: TRBJ1-1
V gene: TRBV2
clone size: -
CDR3 protein: CASSARWGQGNTEAFF
CDR3 DNA: TGTGCCAGCAGTGCCCGGTGGGGACAGGGGAACACTGAAGCTTTCTTT

D gene: -
J gene: TRBJ2-3
V gene: TRBV7-9
clone size: -
CDR3 protein: CASSLVFGETDTQYF
CDR3 DNA: TGTGCCAGCAGCTTAGTCTTCGGGGAGACAGATACGCAGTATTTT

D gene: -
J gene: TRBJ2-7
V gene: TRBV2
clone size: -
CDR3 protein: CASSEARTDVHEQYF
CDR3 DNA: TGTGCCAGCAGTGAAGCCCGAACAGACGTCCACGAGCAGTACTTC

D gene: -
J gene: TRBJ1-5
V gene: TRBV5-1
clone size: -
CDR3 protein: CASSLAGTGNQPQHF
CDR3 DNA: TGCGCCAGCAGCTTGGCAGGGACCGGCAATCAGCCCCAGCATTTT

D gene: TRBD1
J gene: TRBJ1-2
V gene: TRBV6-1
clone size: -
CDR3 protein: CASSESEGAGGAEGYTF
CDR3 DNA: TGTGCCAGCAGTGAATCGGAGGGGGCAGGGGGCGCAGAGGGCTACACCTTC

D gene: TRBD2
J gene: TRBJ2-7
V gene: TRBV5-1
clone size: once
CDR3 protein: CASSGGTSGSQSYEQYF
CDR3 DNA: TGCGCCAGCAGTGGGGGGACTAGCGGGAGCCAATCCTACGAGCAGTACTTC

D gene: -
J gene: TRBJ1-6
V gene: TRBV6-6
clone size: -
CDR3 protein: CASSQEVSPLHF
CDR3 DNA: TGTGCCAGCAGTCAGGAAGTTTCACCCCTCCACTTT

D gene: -
J gene: TRBJ2-7
V gene: TRBV20-1
clone size: -
CDR3 protein: CSAPDGYEQYF
CDR3 DNA: TGCAGTGCCCCGGATGGCTACGAGCAGTACTTC

D gene: -
J gene: TRBJ1-5
V gene: TRBV4-1
clone size: -
CDR3 protein: CASSHQKTEFNQPQHF
CDR3 DNA: TGCGCCAGCAGCCACCAGAAGACGGAGTTCAATCAGCCCCAGCATTTT

D gene: -
J gene: TRBJ2-3
V gene: TRBV10-3
clone size: -
CDR3 protein: CAISPGGTDTQYF
CDR3 DNA: TGTGCCATCAGCCCGGGGGGCACAGATACGCAGTATTTT

D gene: -
J gene: TRBJ2-5
V gene: TRBV4-1
clone size: once
CDR3 protein: CASSQDTAKETQYF
CDR3 DNA: TGCGCCAGCAGCCAAGATACGGCCAAGGAGACCCAGTACTTC

D gene: -
J gene: TRBJ2-6
V gene: TRBV27
clone size: -
CDR3 protein: CASSLSITARWGANVLTF
CDR3 DNA: TGTGCCAGCAGTTTATCGATCACGGCGCGGTGGGGGGCCAACGTCCTGACTTTC

D gene: TRBD1
J gene: TRBJ1-6
V gene: TRBV5-1
clone size: -
CDR3 protein: CASSTTTGTNSPLHF
CDR3 DNA: TGCGCCAGCAGCACGACGACAGGGACTAATTCACCCCTCCACTTT

D gene: -
J gene: TRBJ2-3
V gene: TRBV19
clone size: -
CDR3 protein: CASSIQGSSPTDTQYF
CDR3 DNA: TGTGCCAGTAGTATTCAGGGATCTTCCCCCACAGATACGCAGTATTTT

D gene: -
J gene: TRBJ2-7
V gene: TRBV27
clone size: once
CDR3 protein: CASRLYEQYF
CDR3 DNA: TGTGCCAGCAGATTATACGAGCAGTACTTC

D gene: TRBD2
J gene: TRBJ2-5
V gene: TRBV7-9
clone size: few
CDR3 protein: CASSLGRTSALTQYF
CDR3 DNA: TGTGCCAGCAGCTTAGGCCGGACTAGCGCCTTGACCCAGTACTTC

D gene: -
J gene: TRBJ2-2
V gene: TRBV6-5
clone size: -
CDR3 protein: CASSYSLFTGELFF
CDR3 DNA: TGTGCCAGCAGTTACTCCTTATTTACTGGGGAGCTGTTTTTT

D gene: -
J gene: TRBJ1-2
V gene: TRBV6-1
clone size: -
CDR3 protein: CASRTGQNLEGYTF
CDR3 DNA: TGTGCCAGCAGGACCGGACAGAATTTGGAGGGCTACACCTTC

D gene: -
J gene: TRBJ2-1
V gene: TRBV15
clone size: -
CDR3 protein: CATSGRPGGIEQFF
CDR3 DNA: TGTGCCACCAGCGGACGCCCAGGGGGGATTGAGCAGTTCTTC

D gene: -
J gene: TRBJ2-3
V gene: TRBV2
clone size: -
CDR3 protein: CASSEPWSDTDTQYF
CDR3 DNA: TGTGCCAGCAGTGAACCCTGGTCCGACACAGATACGCAGTATTTT

D gene: -
J gene: TRBJ1-1
V gene: TRBV5-1
clone size: -
CDR3 protein: CASSPFKGTPNTEAFF
CDR3 DNA: TGCGCCAGCAGCCCTTTCAAGGGGACACCGAACACTGAAGCTTTCTTT